These T cell receptor beta chains were read from a single sample in a study of cytomegalovirus exposure and HLA in healthy donors. Some clones are missing from TCRdb's copy, which holds only in-frame ones; the method was immunoSEQ multiplex PCR. This sample has under 100,000 clones, with 63% found just once. Input material: PBMCs. The receptor set was obtained from a woman aged 40 to 50 in good health and CMV-seropositive. Each CDR3 is given with its conserved first and last residue. D genes are given only for firm matches. The listing skips clone size in some rows; elsewhere it reads once, few, many or a size class.

v_gene,j_gene,d_gene,abundance,CDR3aa,CDR3nt
TRBV5-6,TRBJ2-7,TRBD2,.,CASSRRASGTYEQYF,TGTGCCAGCAGCCGGCGGGCTAGCGGGACATACGAGCAGTACTTC
TRBV19,TRBJ2-3,.,.,CASSMRLDTQYF,TGTGCCAGTAGTATGAGGCTAGATACGCAGTATTTT
TRBV4-1,TRBJ2-2,TRBD2,.,CASRLSGTSGTNTGELFF,TGCGCCAGCCGCCTCAGTGGGACTAGCGGGACGAACACCGGGGAGCTGTTTTTT
TRBV6-4,TRBJ2-3,.,.,CASSEFPITDTQYF,TGTGCCAGCAGTGAATTCCCCATCACAGATACGCAGTATTTT
TRBV9,TRBJ2-1,.,few,CASSLTSSEQFF,TGTGCCAGCAGCCTAACTAGCAGTGAGCAGTTCTTC
TRBV7-2,TRBJ1-1,TRBD1,.,CASSFKQGYTEAFF,TGTGCCAGCAGCTTTAAACAGGGGTACACTGAAGCTTTCTTT
TRBV19,TRBJ1-1,TRBD1,.,CASSISGGNTEAFF,TGTGCCAGTAGTATTTCAGGGGGGAACACTGAAGCTTTCTTT
TRBV14,TRBJ2-5,TRBD2,few,CASSQDRIQREYQETQYF,TGTGCCAGCAGCCAAGATCGAATTCAGCGGGAGTACCAAGAGACCCAGTACTTC
TRBV7-9,TRBJ2-7,TRBD2,once,CASSLLASGYEQYF,TGTGCCAGCAGCTTATTGGCTAGCGGCTACGAGCAGTACTTC
TRBV29-1,TRBJ1-2,TRBD1,.,CSVGGQGRSGYTF,TGTAGCGTTGGGGGACAGGGGAGGTCAGGCTACACCTTC
TRBV2,TRBJ2-1,.,.,CASSDYEQFF,TGTGCCAGCAGTGACTATGAGCAGTTCTTC
TRBV16,TRBJ1-1,TRBD1,.,CASSQGPGQILRPEAFF,TGTGCCAGCAGCCAGGGACCGGGACAGATTTTGCGACCTGAAGCTTTCTTT
TRBV20-1,TRBJ2-3,.,.,CSANRDKQYF,TGCAGTGCGAACCGGGACAAACAGTATTTT
TRBV2,TRBJ2-2,TRBD1,few,CASTGQGNTGELFF,TGTGCCAGCACGGGACAGGGAAACACCGGGGAGCTGTTTTTT
TRBV4-1,TRBJ2-7,TRBD1,.,CASSRNPGQGEHEQYF,TGCGCCAGCAGCCGAAACCCGGGACAGGGGGAACACGAGCAGTACTTC
TRBV5-8,TRBJ1-1,.,.,CASSFQVEAFF,TGTGCCAGCAGCTTCCAGGTTGAAGCTTTCTTT
TRBV2,TRBJ2-1,TRBD2,.,CASNGVAGVNEQFF,TGTGCCAGCAATGGGGTAGCGGGAGTCAATGAGCAGTTCTTC
TRBV7-9,TRBJ1-4,TRBD1,.,CASSPQGQGDEKLFF,TGTGCCAGCAGCCCCCAGGGACAGGGAGATGAAAAACTGTTTTTT
TRBV5-4,TRBJ1-6,.,.,CASSFGQSESPLHF,TGTGCCAGCAGCTTTGGACAGTCAGAATCACCCCTCCACTTT
TRBV5-1,TRBJ1-2,.,few,CASSFGDPNYGYTF,TGCGCCAGCAGCTTCGGGGATCCCAACTATGGCTACACCTTC
TRBV5-4,TRBJ2-1,TRBD2,.,CASRSGLENEQFF,TGTGCCAGCAGGTCGGGACTAGAGAATGAGCAGTTCTTC
TRBV6-5,TRBJ2-7,TRBD1,.,CASSRDREPYEQYF,TGTGCCAGCAGCAGGGACAGGGAGCCGTACGAGCAGTACTTC
TRBV4-2,TRBJ1-4,TRBD1,.,CASSQTRIRGLLGEKLFF,TGTGCCAGCAGCCAAACTCGGATCAGGGGGCTATTAGGTGAAAAACTGTTTTTT
TRBV5-8,TRBJ1-2,.,once,CASSFVGSENYGYTF,TGTGCCAGCAGCTTCGTCGGTAGTGAGAACTATGGCTACACCTTC
TRBV18,TRBJ1-5,TRBD1,once,CASSPGQGVDRNQPQHF,TGTGCCAGCTCACCCGGACAGGGAGTCGACCGAAATCAGCCCCAGCATTTT
TRBV27,TRBJ2-1,TRBD2,.,CASSWGLALNEQFF,TGTGCCAGCAGTTGGGGACTAGCGCTCAATGAGCAGTTCTTC
TRBV7-8,TRBJ2-2,TRBD2,few,CASSFLTPGTSGTGELFF,TGTGCCAGCAGCTTCCTCACCCCTGGGACTAGCGGCACCGGGGAGCTGTTTTTT
TRBV5-1,TRBJ2-1,.,.,CASSLGLVGALGYNEQFF,TGCGCCAGCAGCTTGGGTCTAGTAGGGGCATTGGGATACAATGAGCAGTTCTTC
TRBV27,TRBJ2-3,TRBD2,.,CASSYLASGTDTQYF,TGTGCCAGCAGTTATCTTGCTAGCGGGACAGATACGCAGTATTTT
TRBV6-6,TRBJ1-1,.,few,CASSPGLRMNTEAFF,TGTGCCAGCAGCCCGGGACTGAGGATGAACACTGAAGCTTTCTTT
TRBV30,TRBJ1-4,.,.,CAWSVDTSTNEKLFF,TGTGCCTGGAGTGTCGACACTTCAACTAATGAAAAACTGTTTTTT
TRBV30,TRBJ2-7,TRBD1,.,CAWKRQGANEQYF,TGTGCCTGGAAAAGACAGGGGGCCAACGAGCAGTACTTC
TRBV5-1,TRBJ2-5,TRBD1,.,CASSLLQGAGETQYF,TGCGCCAGCAGCTTGCTTCAGGGGGCGGGGGAGACCCAGTACTTC
TRBV18,TRBJ1-4,.,.,CASSTSSATNEKLFF,TGTGCCAGCTCTACCAGTTCAGCAACTAATGAAAAACTGTTTTTT
TRBV5-1,TRBJ2-5,TRBD2,.,CASSFAGGPETQYF,TGCGCCAGCAGCTTTGCGGGAGGGCCGGAGACCCAGTACTTC
TRBV18,TRBJ1-1,TRBD1,few,CASSPGDSWGTEAFF,TGTGCCAGCTCACCCGGGGACAGTTGGGGCACTGAAGCTTTCTTT
TRBV27,TRBJ2-1,.,.,CASSLSGSGEQFF,TGTGCCAGCAGTTTATCTGGCTCTGGTGAGCAGTTCTTC
TRBV5-1,TRBJ2-1,TRBD1,.,CASSPGQGPEQFF,TGCGCCAGCAGCCCGGGACAGGGACCTGAGCAGTTCTTC